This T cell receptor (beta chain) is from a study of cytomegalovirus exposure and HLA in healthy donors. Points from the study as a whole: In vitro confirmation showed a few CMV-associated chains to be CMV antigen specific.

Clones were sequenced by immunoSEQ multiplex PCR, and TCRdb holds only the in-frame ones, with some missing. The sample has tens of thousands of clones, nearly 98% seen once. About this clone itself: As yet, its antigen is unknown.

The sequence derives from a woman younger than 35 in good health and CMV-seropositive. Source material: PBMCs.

The CDR3 protein is CAIRQTNTEAFF. Here the CDR3 DNA reads TGTGCCATCAGACAGACCAACACTGAAGCTTTCTTT. The chain links TRBV10-3 to TRBJ1-1; D is undetermined. Germline V gene sequence: CDR1 ENHRY, CDR2 SYGVKD. V shed 6 bases and J shed 2 bases, with 7 bases lying between them. The CDR3 has 12 amino acids.